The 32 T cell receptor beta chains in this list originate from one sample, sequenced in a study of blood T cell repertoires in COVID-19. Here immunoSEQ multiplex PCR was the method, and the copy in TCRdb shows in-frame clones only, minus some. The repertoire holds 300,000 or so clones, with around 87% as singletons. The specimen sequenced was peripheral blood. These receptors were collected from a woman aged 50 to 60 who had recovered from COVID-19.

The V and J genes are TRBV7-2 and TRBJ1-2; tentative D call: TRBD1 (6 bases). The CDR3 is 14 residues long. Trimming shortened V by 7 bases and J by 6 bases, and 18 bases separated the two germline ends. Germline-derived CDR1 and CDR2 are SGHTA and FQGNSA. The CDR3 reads CASKPQSAGDGYTF. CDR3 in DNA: TGTGCCAGCAAACCCCAGTCGGCAGGGGATGGCTACACCTTC.

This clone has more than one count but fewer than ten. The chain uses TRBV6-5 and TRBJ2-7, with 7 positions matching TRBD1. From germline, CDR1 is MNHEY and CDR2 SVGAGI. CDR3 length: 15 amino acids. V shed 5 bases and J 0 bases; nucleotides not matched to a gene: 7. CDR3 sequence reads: CASSPKTGSSYEQYF. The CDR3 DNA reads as TGTGCCAGCAGTCCTAAGACAGGGAGCTCCTACGAGCAGTACTTC.

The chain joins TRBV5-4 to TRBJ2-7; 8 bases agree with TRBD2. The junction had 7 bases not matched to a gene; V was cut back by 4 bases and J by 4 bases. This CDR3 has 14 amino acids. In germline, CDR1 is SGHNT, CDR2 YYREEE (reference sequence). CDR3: CASSPFGTSYEQYF. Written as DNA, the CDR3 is TGTGCCAGCAGCCCCTTTGGGACTAGTTACGAGCAGTACTTC.

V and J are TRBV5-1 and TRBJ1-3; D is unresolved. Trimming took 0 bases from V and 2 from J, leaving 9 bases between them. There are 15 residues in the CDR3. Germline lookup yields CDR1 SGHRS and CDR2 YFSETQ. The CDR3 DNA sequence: TGCGCCAGCAGCTTGGCCGGGGTCCCTGGAAACACCATATATTTT. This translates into CASSLAGVPGNTIYF.

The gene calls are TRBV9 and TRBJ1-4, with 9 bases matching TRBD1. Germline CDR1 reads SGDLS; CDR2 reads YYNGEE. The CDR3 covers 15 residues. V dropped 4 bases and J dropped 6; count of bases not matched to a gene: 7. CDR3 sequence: CASSPAGQGYEKLFF. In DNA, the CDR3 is TGTGCCAGCAGCCCGGCGGGACAGGGCTATGAAAAACTGTTTTTT.

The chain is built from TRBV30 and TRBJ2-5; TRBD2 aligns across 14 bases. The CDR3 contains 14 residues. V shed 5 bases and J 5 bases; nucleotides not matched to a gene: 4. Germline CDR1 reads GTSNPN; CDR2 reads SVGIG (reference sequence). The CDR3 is CAWGTSGSKETQYF. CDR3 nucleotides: TGTGCCTGGGGGACTAGCGGGAGTAAGGAGACCCAGTACTTC.

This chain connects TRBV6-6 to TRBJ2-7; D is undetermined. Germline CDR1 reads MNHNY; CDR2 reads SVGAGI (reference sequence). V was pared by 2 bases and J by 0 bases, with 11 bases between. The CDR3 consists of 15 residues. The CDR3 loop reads CASSYGQPPSYEQYF. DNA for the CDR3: TGTGCCAGCAGTTACGGGCAGCCTCCCTCCTACGAGCAGTACTTC.

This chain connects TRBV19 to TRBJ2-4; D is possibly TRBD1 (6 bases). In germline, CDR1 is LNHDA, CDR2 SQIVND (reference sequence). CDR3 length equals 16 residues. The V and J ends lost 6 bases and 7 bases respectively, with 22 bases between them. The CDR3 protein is CASSSRSGTKGNIQYF. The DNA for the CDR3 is TGTGCCAGTAGCTCCCGTTCCGGGACAAAGGGGAACATTCAGTACTTC.

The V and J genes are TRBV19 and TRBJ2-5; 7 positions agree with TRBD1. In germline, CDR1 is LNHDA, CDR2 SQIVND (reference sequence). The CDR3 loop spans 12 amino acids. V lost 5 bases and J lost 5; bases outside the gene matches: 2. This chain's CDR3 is CASSQTGETQYF. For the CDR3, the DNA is TGTGCCAGTAGTCAGACAGGGGAGACCCAGTACTTC.

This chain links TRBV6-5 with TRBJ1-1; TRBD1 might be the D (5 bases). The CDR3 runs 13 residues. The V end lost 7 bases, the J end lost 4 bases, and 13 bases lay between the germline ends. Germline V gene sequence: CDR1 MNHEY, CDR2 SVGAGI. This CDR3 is CASKRGPGTEAFF. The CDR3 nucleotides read TGTGCCAGCAAAAGGGGTCCCGGCACTGAAGCTTTCTTT.

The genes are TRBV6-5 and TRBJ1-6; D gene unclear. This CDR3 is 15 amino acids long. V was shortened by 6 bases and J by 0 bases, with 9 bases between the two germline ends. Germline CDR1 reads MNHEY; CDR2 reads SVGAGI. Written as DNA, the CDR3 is TGTGCCAGCAGCCCAAGGAGCTCCTATAATTCACCCCTCCACTTT. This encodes CASSPRSSYNSPLHF.

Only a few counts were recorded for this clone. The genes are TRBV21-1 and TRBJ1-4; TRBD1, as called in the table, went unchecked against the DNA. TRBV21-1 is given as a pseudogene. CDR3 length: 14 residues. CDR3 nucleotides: TGTGCCAGCAGTCTACAGGGGCCTAATGAAAAACTGTTTTTT. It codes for CASSLQGPNEKLFF.

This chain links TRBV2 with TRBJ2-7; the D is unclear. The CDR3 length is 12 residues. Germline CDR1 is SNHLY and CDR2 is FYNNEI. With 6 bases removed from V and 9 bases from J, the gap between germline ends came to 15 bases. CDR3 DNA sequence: TGTGCCAGCAGGGTTACACAGCACACGCAGTACTTC. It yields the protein CASRVTQHTQYF.

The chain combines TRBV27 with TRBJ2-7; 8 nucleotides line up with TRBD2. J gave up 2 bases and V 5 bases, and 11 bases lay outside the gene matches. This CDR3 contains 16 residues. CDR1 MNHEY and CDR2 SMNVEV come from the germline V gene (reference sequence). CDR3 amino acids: CASSHTGTRVPYEQYF. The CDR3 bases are TGTGCCAGCAGTCACACCGGGACTAGAGTCCCCTACGAGCAGTACTTC.

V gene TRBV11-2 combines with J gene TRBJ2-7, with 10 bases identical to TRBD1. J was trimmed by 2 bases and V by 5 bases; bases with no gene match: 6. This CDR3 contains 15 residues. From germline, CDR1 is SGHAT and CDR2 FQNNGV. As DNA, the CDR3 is TGTGCCAGCAGCCTGTCTGGGACAGGGGCCTACGAGCAGTACTTC. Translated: CASSLSGTGAYEQYF.

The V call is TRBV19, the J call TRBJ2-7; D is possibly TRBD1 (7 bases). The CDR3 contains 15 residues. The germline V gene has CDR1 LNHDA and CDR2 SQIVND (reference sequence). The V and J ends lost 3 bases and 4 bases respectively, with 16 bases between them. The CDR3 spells CASSISAGGSYEQYF. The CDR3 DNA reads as TGTGCCAGTAGTATCTCGGCAGGGGGGTCGTACGAGCAGTACTTC.

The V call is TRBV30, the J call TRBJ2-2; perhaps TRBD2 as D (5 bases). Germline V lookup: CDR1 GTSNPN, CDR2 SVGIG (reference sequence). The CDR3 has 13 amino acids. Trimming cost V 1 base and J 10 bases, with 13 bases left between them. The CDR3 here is CAWSATRAEELFF. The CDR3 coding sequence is TGTGCCTGGAGTGCAACTAGGGCGGAGGAGCTGTTTTTT.

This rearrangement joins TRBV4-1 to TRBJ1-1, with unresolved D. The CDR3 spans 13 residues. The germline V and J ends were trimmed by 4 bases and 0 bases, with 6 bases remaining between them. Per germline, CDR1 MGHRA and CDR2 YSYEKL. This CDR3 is CASSPQVNTEAFF. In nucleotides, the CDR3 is TGCGCCAGCAGCCCGCAGGTGAACACTGAAGCTTTCTTT.

In DNA form, the CDR3 reads TGTGCCAGCAGCTTGTTTGTTGGTAGCGGGGGATTCAATGAGCAGTTCTTC. The encoded protein is CASSLFVGSGGFNEQFF. The chain couples TRBV5-4 to TRBJ2-1; 9 nucleotides line up with TRBD2. The V gene end was trimmed by 1 base and the J gene end by 6 bases; junction bases not matched to a gene: 11. The CDR3 is made up of 17 amino acids. Germline loops: CDR1 SGHNT, CDR2 YYREEE (reference sequence).

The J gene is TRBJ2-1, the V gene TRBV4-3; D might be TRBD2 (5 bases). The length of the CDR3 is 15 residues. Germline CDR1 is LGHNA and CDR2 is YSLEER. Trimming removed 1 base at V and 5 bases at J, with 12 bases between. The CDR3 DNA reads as TGCGCCAGCAGCCAAGGGATTAGCGTTGACAATGAGCAGTTCTTC. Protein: CASSQGISVDNEQFF.

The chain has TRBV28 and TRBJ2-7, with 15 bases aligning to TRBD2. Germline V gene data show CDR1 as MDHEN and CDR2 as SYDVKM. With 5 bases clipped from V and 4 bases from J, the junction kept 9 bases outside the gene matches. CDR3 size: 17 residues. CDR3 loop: CASSKGLAGGPPYEQYF. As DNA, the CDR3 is TGTGCCAGCAGTAAGGGACTAGCGGGAGGACCTCCTTACGAGCAGTACTTC. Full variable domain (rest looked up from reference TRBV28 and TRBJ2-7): DVKVTQSSRYLVKRTGEKVFLECVQDMDHENMFWYRQDPGLGLRLIYFSYDVKMKEKGDIPEGYSVSREKKERFSLILESASTNQTSMYLCASSKGLAGGPPYEQYFGPGTRLTVT.

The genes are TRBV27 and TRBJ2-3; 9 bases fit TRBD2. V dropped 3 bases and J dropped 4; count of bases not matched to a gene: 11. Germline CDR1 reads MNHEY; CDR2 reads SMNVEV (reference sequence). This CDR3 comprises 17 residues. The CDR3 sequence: CASSFQGGGRVPDTQYF. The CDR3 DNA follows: TGTGCCAGCAGTTTTCAGGGTGGCGGGAGGGTACCAGATACGCAGTATTTT.

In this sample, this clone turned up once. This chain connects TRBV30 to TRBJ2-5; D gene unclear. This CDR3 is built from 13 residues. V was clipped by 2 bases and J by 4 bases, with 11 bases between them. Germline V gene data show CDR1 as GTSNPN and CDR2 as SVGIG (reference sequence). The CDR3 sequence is CAWSRVAPETQYF. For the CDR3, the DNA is TGTGCCTGGAGTCGGGTAGCCCCAGAGACCCAGTACTTC.

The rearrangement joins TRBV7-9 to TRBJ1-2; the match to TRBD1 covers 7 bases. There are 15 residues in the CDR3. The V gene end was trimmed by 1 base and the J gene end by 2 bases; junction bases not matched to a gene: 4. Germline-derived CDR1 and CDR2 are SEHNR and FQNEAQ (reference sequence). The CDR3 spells CASSLGRGTNYGYTF. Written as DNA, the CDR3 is TGTGCCAGCAGCTTAGGCAGGGGGACGAACTATGGCTACACCTTC.

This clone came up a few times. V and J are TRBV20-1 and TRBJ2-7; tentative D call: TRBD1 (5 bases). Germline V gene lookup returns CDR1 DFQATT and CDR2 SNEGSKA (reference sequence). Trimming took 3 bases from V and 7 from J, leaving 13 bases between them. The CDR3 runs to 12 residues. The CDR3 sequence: CSASDGAGEQYF. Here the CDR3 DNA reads TGCAGTGCTAGTGATGGGGCCGGGGAGCAGTACTTC.

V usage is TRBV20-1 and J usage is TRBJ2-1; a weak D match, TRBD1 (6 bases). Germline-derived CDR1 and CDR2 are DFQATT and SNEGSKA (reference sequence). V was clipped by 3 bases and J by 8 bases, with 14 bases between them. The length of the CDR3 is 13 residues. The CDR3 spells CSASRPNRDEQFF. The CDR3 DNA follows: TGCAGTGCTAGTAGACCGAACAGGGATGAGCAGTTCTTC.

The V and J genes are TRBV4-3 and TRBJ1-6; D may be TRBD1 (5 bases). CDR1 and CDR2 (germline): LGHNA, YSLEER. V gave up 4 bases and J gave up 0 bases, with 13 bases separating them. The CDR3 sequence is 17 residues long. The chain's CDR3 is CASSPRVGGSYNSPLHF. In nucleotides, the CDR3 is TGCGCCAGCAGCCCCCGGGTGGGGGGCTCCTATAATTCACCCCTCCACTTT.

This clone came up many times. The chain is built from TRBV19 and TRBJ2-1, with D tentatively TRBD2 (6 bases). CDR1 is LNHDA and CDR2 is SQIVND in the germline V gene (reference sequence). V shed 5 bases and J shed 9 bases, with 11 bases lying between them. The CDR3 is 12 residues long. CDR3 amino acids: CASSHQGGEQFF. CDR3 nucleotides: TGTGCCAGTAGTCACCAGGGAGGTGAGCAGTTCTTC.

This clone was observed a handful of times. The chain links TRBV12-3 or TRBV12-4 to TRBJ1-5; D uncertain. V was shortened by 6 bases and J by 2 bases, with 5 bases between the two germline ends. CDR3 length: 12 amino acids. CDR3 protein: CASRSGNQPQHF. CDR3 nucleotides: TGTGCCAGCAGATCGGGCAATCAGCCCCAGCATTTT.

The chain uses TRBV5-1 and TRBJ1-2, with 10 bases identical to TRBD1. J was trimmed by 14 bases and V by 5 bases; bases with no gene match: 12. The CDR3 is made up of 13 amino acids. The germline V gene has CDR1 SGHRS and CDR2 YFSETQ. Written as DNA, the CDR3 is TGCGCCAGCAGGCCCGGGACAGGGGAGGCTATTACCTTC. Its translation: CASRPGTGEAITF.

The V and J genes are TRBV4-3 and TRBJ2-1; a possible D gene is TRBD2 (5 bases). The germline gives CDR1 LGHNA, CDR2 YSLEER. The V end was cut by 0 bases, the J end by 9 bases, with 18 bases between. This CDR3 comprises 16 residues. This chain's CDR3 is CASSQDTAPTAGEQFF. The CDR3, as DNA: TGCGCCAGCAGCCAAGATACGGCCCCCACGGCGGGTGAGCAGTTCTTC.

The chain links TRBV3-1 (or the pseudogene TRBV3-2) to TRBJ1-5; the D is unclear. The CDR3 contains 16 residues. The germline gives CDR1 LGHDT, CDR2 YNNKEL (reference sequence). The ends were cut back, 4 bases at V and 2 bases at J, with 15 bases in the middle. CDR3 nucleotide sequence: TGTGCCAGCAGCCGCGGGTCCGTCTCTGGCAATCAGCCCCAGCATTTT. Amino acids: CASSRGSVSGNQPQHF.